This T cell receptor (beta chain) was observed in a study of cytomegalovirus exposure and HLA in healthy donors. Study-level information: Genetic ancestry analysis placed under 90% of the approximately 400 donors that were genotyped in the Caucasian-associated cluster.

In the case of this clone: As yet, its antigen is unknown.

General study findings and limits: Rare sequences made up most TCRs, while some public TCRs were found in many donors. The classifier, whose performance was assessed in both the original and validation cohorts, reportedly diagnosed cytomegalovirus status with high specificity and sensitivity.

PCR employed 60 Vbeta and 13 Jbeta primers. Assay: immunoSEQ multiplex PCR; the TCRdb copy retains only in-frame clones and omits some. The sample has some 130,000 clones, roughly 80% seen once; the top ten hold 0.8% to 0.95%. The CDR3 is made up of 13 amino acids. Germline CDR1 reads SGHAT; CDR2 reads FQNNGV. The V and J ends lost 5 bases and 6 bases, in that order; junction bases with no gene match: 6. The chain links TRBV11-2 to TRBJ1-1; 7 bases agree with TRBD1. Sequenced: PBMCs. The source is a woman aged 60-75 years in good health and CMV-seronegative. The CDR3 is CASSAYRGAEAFF. DNA of the CDR3: TGTGCCAGCAGCGCGTACAGGGGTGCTGAAGCTTTCTTT. Together with reference TRBV11-2 and TRBJ1-1, the CDR3 gives the full variable domain: EAGVAQSPRYKIIEKRQSVAFWCNPISGHATLYWYQQILGQGPKLLIQFQNNGVVDDSQLPKDRFSAERLKGVDSTLKIQPAKLEDSAVYLCASSAYRGAEAFFGQGTRLTVV.